This T cell receptor (beta chain) was documented in a study of shared clonotypes between healthy human individuals. Looked up from germline, CDR1 is SQVTM and CDR2 is ANQGSEA. The CDR3 has 13 residues. V was clipped by 5 bases and J by 6 bases; unmatched bases: 2. Assay execution proceeded at the deep level. The table came from immunoSEQ multiplex PCR; TCRdb's copy has only in-frame clones and leaves some out. The data hold around 2,000,000 clones, with 90% to 95% observed a single time. Study-level results: Shared clonotypes: 4.5% to 5% naive CD4, around 3.5% naive CD8, around 2.4% memory CD4, 0.35% to 0.5% memory CD8.

About this clone: Its antigen remains unknown.

Sequencing was performed on naive CD4+ T cells sorted from blood. Subset here: CD45RA+ positively selected. The receptor was derived from a man aged 18 to 29 in good health. This chain links TRBV29-1 with TRBJ2-2, with 11 bases lining up with TRBD2. DNA of the CDR3: TGCAGCGTTAGTAGCGGGAGGGCCGGGGAGCTGTTTTTT. Its protein product is CSVSSGRAGELFF.